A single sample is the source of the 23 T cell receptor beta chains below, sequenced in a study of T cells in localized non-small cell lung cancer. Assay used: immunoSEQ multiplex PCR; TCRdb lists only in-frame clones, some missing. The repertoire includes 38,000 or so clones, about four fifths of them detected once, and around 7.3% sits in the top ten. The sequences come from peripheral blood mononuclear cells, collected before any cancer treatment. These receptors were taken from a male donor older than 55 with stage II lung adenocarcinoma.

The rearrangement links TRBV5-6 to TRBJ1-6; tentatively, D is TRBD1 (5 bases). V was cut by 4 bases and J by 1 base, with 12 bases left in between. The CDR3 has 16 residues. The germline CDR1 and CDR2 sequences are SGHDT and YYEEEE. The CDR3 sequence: CASSGVGTSYNSPLHF. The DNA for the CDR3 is TGTGCCAGCAGCGGGGTCGGGACTTCCTATAATTCACCCCTCCACTTT.

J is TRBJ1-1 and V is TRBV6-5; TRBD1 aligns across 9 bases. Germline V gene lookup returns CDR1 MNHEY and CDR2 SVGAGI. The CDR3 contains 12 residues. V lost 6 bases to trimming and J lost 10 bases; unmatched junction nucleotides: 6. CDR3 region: CASSTRTGVAFF. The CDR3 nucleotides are TGTGCCAGCAGCACGCGGACAGGGGTAGCTTTCTTT.

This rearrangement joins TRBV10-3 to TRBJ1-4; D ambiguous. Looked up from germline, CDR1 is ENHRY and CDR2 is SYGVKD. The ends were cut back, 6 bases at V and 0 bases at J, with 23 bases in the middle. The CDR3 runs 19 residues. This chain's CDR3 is CAISRIKIGVGATNEKLFF. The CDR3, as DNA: TGTGCCATCAGCCGGATTAAAATCGGGGTCGGAGCAACTAATGAAAAACTGTTTTTT.

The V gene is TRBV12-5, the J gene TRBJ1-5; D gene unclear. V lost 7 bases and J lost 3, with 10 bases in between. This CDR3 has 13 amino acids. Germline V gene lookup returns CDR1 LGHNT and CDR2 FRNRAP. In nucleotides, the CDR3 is TGTGCTAGTGTTGGCGGGCCCAATCAGCCCCAGCATTTT. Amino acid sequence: CASVGGPNQPQHF.

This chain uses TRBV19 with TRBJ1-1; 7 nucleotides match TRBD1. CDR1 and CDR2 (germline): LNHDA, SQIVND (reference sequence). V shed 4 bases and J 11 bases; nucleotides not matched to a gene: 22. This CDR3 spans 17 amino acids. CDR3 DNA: TGTGCCAGTAGTAGAGACCGTACTACAGGGGCACCTTGGACGGCTTTCTTT. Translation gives CASSRDRTTGAPWTAFF.

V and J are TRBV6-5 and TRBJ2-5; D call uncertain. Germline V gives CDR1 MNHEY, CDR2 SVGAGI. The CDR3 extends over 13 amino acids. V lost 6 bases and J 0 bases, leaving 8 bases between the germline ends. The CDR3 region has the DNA TGTGCCAGCAGCCGGGCCAACCAAGAGACCCAGTACTTC. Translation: CASSRANQETQYF.

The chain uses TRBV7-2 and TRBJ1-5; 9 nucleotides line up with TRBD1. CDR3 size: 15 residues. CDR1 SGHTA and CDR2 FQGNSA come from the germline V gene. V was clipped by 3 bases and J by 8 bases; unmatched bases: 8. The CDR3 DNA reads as TGTGCCAGCAGCTTTTCCGCGACAGGGGGTGAGCCCCAGCATTTT. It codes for CASSFSATGGEPQHF.

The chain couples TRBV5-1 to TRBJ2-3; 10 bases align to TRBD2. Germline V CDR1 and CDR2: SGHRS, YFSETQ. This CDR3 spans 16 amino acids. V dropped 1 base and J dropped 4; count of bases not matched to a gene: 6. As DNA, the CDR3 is TGCGCCAGCAGCTTGAGGCCTAGCGGGAGCTCAGATACGCAGTATTTT. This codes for CASSLRPSGSSDTQYF.

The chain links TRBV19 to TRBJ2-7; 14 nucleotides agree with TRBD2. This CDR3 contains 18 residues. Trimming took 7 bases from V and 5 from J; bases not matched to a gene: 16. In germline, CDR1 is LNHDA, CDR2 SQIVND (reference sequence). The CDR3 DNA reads TGTGCCAGTACCCCCCGGCCGGGACTAGCGGGAGCCGGCGACGAGCAGTACTTC. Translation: CASTPRPGLAGAGDEQYF.

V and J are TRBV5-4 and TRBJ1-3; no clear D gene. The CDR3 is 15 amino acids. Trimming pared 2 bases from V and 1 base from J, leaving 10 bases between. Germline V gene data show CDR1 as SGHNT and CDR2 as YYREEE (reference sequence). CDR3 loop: CASSLSGPSGNTIYF. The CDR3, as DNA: TGTGCCAGCAGCTTATCAGGACCTTCTGGAAACACCATATATTTT.

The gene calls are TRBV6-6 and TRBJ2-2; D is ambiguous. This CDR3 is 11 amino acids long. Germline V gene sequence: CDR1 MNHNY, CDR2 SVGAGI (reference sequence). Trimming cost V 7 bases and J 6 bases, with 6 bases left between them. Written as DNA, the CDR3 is TGTGCCAGCATTAGAGCCGGGGAGCTGTTTTTT. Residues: CASIRAGELFF.

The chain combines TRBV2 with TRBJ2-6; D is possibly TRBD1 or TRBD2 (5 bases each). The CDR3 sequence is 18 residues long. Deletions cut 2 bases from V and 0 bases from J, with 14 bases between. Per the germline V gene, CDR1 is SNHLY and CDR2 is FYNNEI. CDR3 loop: CASSEKGLGVSGANVLTF. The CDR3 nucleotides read TGTGCCAGCAGTGAAAAGGGTCTGGGGGTCTCTGGGGCCAACGTCCTGACTTTC.

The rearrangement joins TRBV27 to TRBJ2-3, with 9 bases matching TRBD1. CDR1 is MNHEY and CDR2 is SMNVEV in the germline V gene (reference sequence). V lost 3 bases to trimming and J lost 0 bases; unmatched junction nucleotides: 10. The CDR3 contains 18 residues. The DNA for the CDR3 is TGTGCCAGCAGTTTTGGTCCACCGGGACAGGGAAGCACAGATACGCAGTATTTT. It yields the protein CASSFGPPGQGSTDTQYF.

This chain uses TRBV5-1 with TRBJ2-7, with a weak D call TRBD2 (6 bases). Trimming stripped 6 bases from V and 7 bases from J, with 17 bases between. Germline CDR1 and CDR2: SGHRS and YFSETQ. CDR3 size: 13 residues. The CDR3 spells CASNLGTGEEQYF. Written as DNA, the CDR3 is TGCGCCAGCAACCTCGGGACGGGGGAGGAGCAGTACTTC.

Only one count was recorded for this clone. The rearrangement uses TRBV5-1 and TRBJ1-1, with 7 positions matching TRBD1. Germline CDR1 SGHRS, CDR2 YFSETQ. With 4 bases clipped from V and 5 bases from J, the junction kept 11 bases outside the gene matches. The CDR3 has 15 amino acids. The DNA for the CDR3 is TGCGCCAGCAGCCTCCGTACAGGGGTGGGTACTGAAGCTTTCTTT. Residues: CASSLRTGVGTEAFF.

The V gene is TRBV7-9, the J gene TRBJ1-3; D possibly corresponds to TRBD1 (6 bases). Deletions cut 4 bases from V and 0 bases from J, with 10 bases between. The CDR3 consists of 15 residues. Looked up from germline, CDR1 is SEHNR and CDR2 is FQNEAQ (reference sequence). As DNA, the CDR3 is TGTGCCAGCAGCTCAGACAGGAGCTCTGGAAACACCATATATTTT. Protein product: CASSSDRSSGNTIYF. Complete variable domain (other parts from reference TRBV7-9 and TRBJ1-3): DTGVSQNPRHKITKRGQNVTFRCDPISEHNRLYWYRQTLGQGPEFLTYFQNEAQLEKSRLLSDRFSAERPKGSFSTLEIQRTEQGDSAMYLCASSSDRSSGNTIYFGEGSWLTVV.

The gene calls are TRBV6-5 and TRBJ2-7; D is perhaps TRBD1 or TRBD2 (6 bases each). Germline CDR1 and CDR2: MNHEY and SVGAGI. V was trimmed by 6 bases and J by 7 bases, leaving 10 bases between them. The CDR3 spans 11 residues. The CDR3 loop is CASSRGQEQYF. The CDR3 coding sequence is TGTGCCAGCAGCCGGGGGCAGGAGCAGTACTTC.

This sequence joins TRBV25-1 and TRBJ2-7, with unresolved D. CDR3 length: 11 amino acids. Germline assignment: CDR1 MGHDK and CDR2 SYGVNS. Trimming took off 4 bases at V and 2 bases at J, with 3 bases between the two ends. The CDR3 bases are TGTGCCAGCAGTGGGACCTACGAGCAGTACTTC. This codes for CASSGTYEQYF.

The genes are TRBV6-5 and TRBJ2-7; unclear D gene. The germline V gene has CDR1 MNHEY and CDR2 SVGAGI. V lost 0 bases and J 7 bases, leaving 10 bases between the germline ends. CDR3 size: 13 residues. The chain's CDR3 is CASSYSGPGEQYF. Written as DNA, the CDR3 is TGTGCCAGCAGTTACTCAGGGCCCGGAGAGCAGTACTTC.

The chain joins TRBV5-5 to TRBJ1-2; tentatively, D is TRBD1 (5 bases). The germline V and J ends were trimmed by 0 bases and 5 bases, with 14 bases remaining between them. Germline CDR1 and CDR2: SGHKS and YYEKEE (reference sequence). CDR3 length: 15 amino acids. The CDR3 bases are TGTGCCAGCAGCTTGGTGGGGCAGGGCGCTTATGGCTACACCTTC. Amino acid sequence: CASSLVGQGAYGYTF.

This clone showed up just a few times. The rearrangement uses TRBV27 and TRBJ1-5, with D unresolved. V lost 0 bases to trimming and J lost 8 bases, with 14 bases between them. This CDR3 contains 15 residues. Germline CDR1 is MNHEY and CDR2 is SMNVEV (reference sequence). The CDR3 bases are TGTGCCAGCAGTTTATCGAGCCTTAGGACGAAGCCCCAGCATTTT. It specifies CASSLSSLRTKPQHF.

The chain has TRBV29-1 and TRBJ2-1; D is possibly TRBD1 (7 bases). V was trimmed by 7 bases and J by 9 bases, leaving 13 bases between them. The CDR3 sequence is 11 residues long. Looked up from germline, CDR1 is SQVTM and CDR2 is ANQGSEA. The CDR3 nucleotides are TGCAGCGCCAGACAGGGAGGTGAGCAGTTCTTC. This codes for CSARQGGEQFF.

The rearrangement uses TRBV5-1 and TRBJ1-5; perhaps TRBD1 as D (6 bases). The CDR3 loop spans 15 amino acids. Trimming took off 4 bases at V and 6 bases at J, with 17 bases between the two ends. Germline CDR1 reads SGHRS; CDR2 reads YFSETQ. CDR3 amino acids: CASSPGDRELQPQHF. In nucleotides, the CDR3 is TGCGCCAGCAGCCCAGGGGATCGGGAACTTCAGCCCCAGCATTTT. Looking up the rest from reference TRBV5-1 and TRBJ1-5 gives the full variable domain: KAGVTQTPRYLIKTRGQQVTLSCSPISGHRSVSWYQQTPGQGLQFLFEYFSETQRNKGNFPGRFSGRQFSNSRSEMNVSTLELGDSALYLCASSPGDRELQPQHFGDGTRLSIL.